The 19 T cell receptor beta chains below come from one sample, sequenced in a study of T-cell memory formation after mild COVID-19. Each CDR3 protein is one row after TCRdb ran MiXCR on the 5' RACE reads. The sample shows about 400,000 distinct CDR3 sequences, about 25% of them seen only once. Sample: PBMCs or a T cell subset sorted from them (not recorded which). The receptors were sampled from an adult woman who had mild COVID-19 (a few samples of this study predate the infection). Cell type and time point are not known.

The chain has TRBV5-1 and TRBJ2-5, with a possible D match to TRBD1 (6 bases). Germline CDR1 SGHRS, CDR2 YFSETQ. The CDR3 runs to 17 residues. The V gene lost 0 bases and the J gene lost 1 base, with 16 bases spanning the gap. The CDR3 bases are TGCGCCAGCAGCTTGGAAGGGCTAGCAGGGGTCCAAGAGACCCAGTACTTC. It is translated as CASSLEGLAGVQETQYF.

In its sample, this clonotype was seen many times. The chain has TRBV12-3 or TRBV12-4 and TRBJ2-3; TRBD2 aligns across 10 bases. This CDR3 contains 13 residues. After removal of 6 bases from V and 8 bases from J, the junction contained 5 bases not matched to a gene. The CDR3 DNA reads as TGTGCCAGCAGAGCGGGGGGGGTCTTTACGCAGTATTTT. This gives the protein CASRAGGVFTQYF.

V and J are TRBV6-5 and TRBJ2-7, with D possibly matching TRBD2 (6 bases). V dropped 4 bases and J dropped 3 bases, with 13 bases sitting between them. The germline V gene has CDR1 MNHEY and CDR2 SVGAGI. This CDR3 comprises 14 residues. CDR3 sequence: CASSFGLTLYEQYF. For the CDR3, the DNA is TGTGCCAGCAGTTTCGGACTAACTCTCTACGAGCAGTACTTC.

This clonotype was observed a handful of times. The rearrangement links TRBV7-9 to TRBJ1-2, with D maybe TRBD1 (5 bases). The CDR3 is 14 amino acids. Deletions cut 1 base from V and 4 bases from J, with 10 bases between. The germline V gene encodes CDR1 SEHNR and CDR2 FQNEAQ (reference sequence). For the CDR3, the DNA is TGTGCCAGCAGCTTAGAGGGGAGACTCTATGGCTACACCTTC. Its protein product is CASSLEGRLYGYTF. Using reference TRBV7-9 and TRBJ1-2 for the parts outside the CDR3, the full variable domain is DTGVSQNPRHKITKRGQNVTFRCDPISEHNRLYWYRQTLGQGPEFLTYFQNEAQLEKSRLLSDRFSAERPKGSFSTLEIQRTEQGDSAMYLCASSLEGRLYGYTFGSGTRLTVV.

V gene TRBV3-1 combines with J gene TRBJ1-6; D remains unclear. With 4 bases removed from V and 7 bases from J, the gap between germline ends came to 5 bases. In germline, CDR1 is LGHDT, CDR2 YNNKEL (reference sequence). The CDR3 is made up of 12 amino acids. CDR3 DNA: TGTGCCAGCAGCCGGTCAAATTCACCCCTCCACTTT. Amino acids: CASSRSNSPLHF.

The chain recombines TRBV6-5 with TRBJ2-1; D is unresolved. There are 15 residues in the CDR3. Trimming cost V 2 bases and J 1 base, with 9 bases left between them. Germline CDR1 is MNHEY and CDR2 is SVGAGI. This CDR3 is CASSYGMQSYNEQFF. CDR3 bases: TGTGCCAGCAGTTACGGGATGCAATCCTACAATGAGCAGTTCTTC.

The genes are TRBV7-8 and TRBJ2-7; 7 nucleotides agree with TRBD1. There are 14 residues in the CDR3. V lost 9 bases and J lost 4; bases outside the gene matches: 12. Germline CDR1 and CDR2: SGHVS and FQNEAQ. CDR3 nucleotides: TGTGCCAGTTCCGCGCGACAGGGTCAATACGAGCAGTACTTC. This sequence encodes CASSARQGQYEQYF.

This clonotype was seen a handful of times. The V and J genes are TRBV14 and TRBJ2-1, with 11 bases that match TRBD2. Germline V gene lookup returns CDR1 SGHDN and CDR2 FVKESK. The CDR3 is 18 residues long. Trimming took 0 bases from V and 4 from J; bases not matched to a gene: 8. The CDR3 loop is CASSQDGLLAGGYNEQFF. DNA of the CDR3: TGTGCCAGCAGCCAAGATGGCCTCCTAGCGGGGGGTTACAATGAGCAGTTCTTC.

The chain is built from TRBV2 and TRBJ2-3; no reliable D call. CDR3 length: 14 residues. Germline CDR1 is SNHLY and CDR2 is FYNNEI. V lost 6 bases and J lost 5, with 15 bases in between. The CDR3 DNA reads as TGTGCCAGCAGGAGTATAAGGGCCGGAGATACGCAGTATTTT. Its protein is CASRSIRAGDTQYF.

The chain employs TRBV5-1 and TRBJ2-1, with TRBD2 as a possible D gene (6 bases). The CDR3 runs to 15 residues. Germline V gene lookup returns CDR1 SGHRS and CDR2 YFSETQ. V was clipped by 4 bases and J by 3 bases, with 14 bases between them. CDR3 amino acids: CASSPRAGVYNEQFF. As DNA, the CDR3 is TGCGCCAGCAGCCCAAGAGCGGGCGTCTACAATGAGCAGTTCTTC. Full variable domain (remainder filled in from reference TRBV5-1 and TRBJ2-1): KAGVTQTPRYLIKTRGQQVTLSCSPISGHRSVSWYQQTPGQGLQFLFEYFSETQRNKGNFPGRFSGRQFSNSRSEMNVSTLELGDSALYLCASSPRAGVYNEQFFGPGTRLTVL.

This clonotype came up many times. The J gene is TRBJ1-2, the V gene TRBV20-1, with D perhaps TRBD1 (5 bases). This CDR3 comprises 15 residues. CDR1 is DFQATT and CDR2 is SNEGSKA in the germline V gene (reference sequence). Trimming removed 0 bases from V and 3 bases from J, with 14 bases in between. The CDR3 sequence is CSARDGGRLHYGYTF. For the CDR3, the DNA is TGCAGTGCTAGAGATGGGGGGAGACTTCACTATGGCTACACCTTC.

This sequence joins TRBV7-9 and TRBJ1-5, with D tentatively TRBD1 (5 bases). With 5 bases removed from V and 3 bases from J, the gap between germline ends came to 14 bases. In germline, CDR1 is SEHNR, CDR2 FQNEAQ (reference sequence). CDR3 length equals 15 residues. CDR3 in amino acids: CASSPQGPLNQPQHF. CDR3 nucleotides: TGTGCCAGCAGCCCCCAGGGCCCCCTCAATCAGCCCCAGCATTTT.

This clonotype occurred a few times. This chain connects TRBV5-5 to TRBJ2-7, with unresolved D. CDR3 length: 17 residues. Trimming took off 0 bases at V and 0 bases at J, with 16 bases between the two ends. Germline V lookup: CDR1 SGHKS, CDR2 YYEKEE (reference sequence). The CDR3 region is CASSLAVQVATSYEQYF. In nucleotides, the CDR3 is TGTGCCAGCAGCTTGGCTGTTCAGGTTGCGACCTCCTACGAGCAGTACTTC.

This clonotype was counted only a few times. The V gene is TRBV12-3 or TRBV12-4, the J gene TRBJ2-1, with D possibly being TRBD2 (5 bases). V lost 0 bases to trimming and J lost 4 bases, with 16 bases between them. This CDR3 is built from 17 residues. The CDR3 region is CASSLASSSYSYNEQFF. The CDR3 nucleotides are TGTGCCAGCAGTTTAGCGAGTTCTAGCTATTCGTACAATGAGCAGTTCTTC.

At least ten counts were recorded for this clonotype. The chain couples TRBV12-3 or TRBV12-4 to TRBJ1-2, with 7 nucleotides matching TRBD1. The CDR3 runs to 14 residues. Unmatched junction bases numbered 3, after V lost 1 base and J lost 4 bases. Here the CDR3 DNA reads TGTGCCAGCAGTTTAGGGGGGACAGCCTATGGCTACACCTTC. Its protein product is CASSLGGTAYGYTF.

This clonotype has more than one count but fewer than ten. V usage is TRBV7-9 and J usage is TRBJ1-3; 7 bases fit TRBD1. Trimming at V came to 1 base and at J to 3 bases, leaving 6 bases not matched to a gene. The CDR3 is 16 residues long. CDR1 is SEHNR and CDR2 is FQNEAQ in the germline V gene (reference sequence). CDR3 nucleotide sequence: TGTGCCAGCAGCTTAGGATTAACAGGGGTTGGAAACACCATATATTTT. Translating gives CASSLGLTGVGNTIYF.

DNA of the CDR3: TGTGCCAGCAGCCAGCCGGACAGGGCCTACGAGCAGTACTTC. As protein: CASSQPDRAYEQYF. This chain links TRBV7-9 with TRBJ2-7, with TRBD1 identical over 8 bases. Trimming at V came to 5 bases and at J to 2 bases, leaving 5 bases not matched to a gene. In germline, CDR1 is SEHNR, CDR2 FQNEAQ (reference sequence). The CDR3 totals 14 residues.

The chain couples TRBV5-1 to TRBJ2-6; the D gene is possibly TRBD2 (6 bases). CDR3 length equals 14 residues. V lost 5 bases, J lost 3 bases, and 9 bases lay in between. In germline, CDR1 is SGHRS, CDR2 YFSETQ. The CDR3 DNA reads as TGCGCCAGCAGTAGGGGAGGTGGGGCCAACGTCCTGACTTTC. Residues: CASSRGGGANVLTF.

This clonotype has a handful of counts. This chain links TRBV6-4 with TRBJ2-7, with 10 bases aligning to TRBD1. Germline V gene lookup returns CDR1 MRHNA and CDR2 SNTAGT. This CDR3 is 14 amino acids long. V was pared by 9 bases and J by 2 bases, with 7 bases of the junction left unmatched. DNA for the CDR3: TGTGCCAGGGGCGGTGGACAGGGGGCCTACGAGCAGTACTTC. Protein: CARGGGQGAYEQYF.